One sample yielded the 21 T cell receptor beta chains listed below, sequenced in a study of T cells in Graves' hyperthyroidism and ophthalmopathy. RNA transcripts yielded amplified TCR beta CDR3 regions. With the HTBI primer set, the TCR CDR3 went through a first round of RT-PCR. TCRdb re-called the multiplex PCR reads with MiXCR, one entry per CDR3 protein. Among a few hundred thousand distinct CDR3 sequences listed, more than 15% were seen once. Sample: blood. These receptors originate from a woman aged 25 to 39 with Graves' hyperthyroidism.

This clonotype was counted at least ten times. This chain joins TRBV7-2 and TRBJ2-7, with TRBD2 identical over 11 bases. With 5 bases clipped from V and 7 bases from J, the junction kept 7 bases outside the gene matches. The CDR3 has 14 amino acids. Germline V CDR1 and CDR2: SGHTA, FQGNSA. The CDR3 nucleotides read TGTGCCAGCAGCACCCCGGGACTAGCGGCTGAGCAGTACTTC. It translates to CASSTPGLAAEQYF.

The rearrangement uses TRBV5-6 and TRBJ2-2; TRBD1 matches 7 bases. In germline, CDR1 is SGHDT, CDR2 YYEEEE. CDR3 size: 17 residues. Trimming took 2 bases from V and 4 from J; bases not matched to a gene: 11. CDR3 DNA: TGTGCCAGCAGCTTACTAACAGGGGTGCAGGTCACCGGGGAGCTGTTTTTT. It translates to CASSLLTGVQVTGELFF.

This clonotype occurred a few times. This chain joins TRBV2 and TRBJ1-5, with D unclear. V dropped 2 bases and J dropped 1 base, with 21 bases sitting between them. CDR1 and CDR2 from the germline V gene are SNHLY and FYNNEI. The CDR3 is 19 amino acids. CDR3 DNA sequence: TGTGCCAGCAGTGAATTTAAATTGTGGGCGGGCCCAAGCAATCAGCCCCAGCATTTT. Translated, it gives CASSEFKLWAGPSNQPQHF.

The V and J genes are TRBV7-9 and TRBJ2-1; TRBD2 agrees at 8 bases. The CDR3 contains 16 residues. Per the germline V gene, CDR1 is SEHNR and CDR2 is FQNEAQ (reference sequence). The V segment lost 5 bases and the J segment 4 bases; nucleotides outside the gene matches: 10. CDR3 in amino acids: CASSGRGGRRYNEQFF. The CDR3 region has the DNA TGTGCCAGCAGCGGCAGAGGCGGGAGGAGGTACAATGAGCAGTTCTTC.

This chain uses TRBV4-1 with TRBJ2-7, with TRBD2 matching over 10 bases. The ends lost 1 base at V and 5 bases at J; junction bases unmatched: 8. The germline V gene encodes CDR1 MGHRA and CDR2 YSYEKL. CDR3 size: 16 residues. CDR3 in amino acids: CASSQVVASGSNEQYF. The CDR3 bases are TGCGCCAGCAGCCAAGTTGTGGCTAGCGGGAGCAACGAGCAGTACTTC.

This clonotype was seen a handful of times. The chain joins TRBV7-8 to TRBJ1-4, with 7 bases aligning to TRBD1. From germline, CDR1 is SGHVS and CDR2 FQNEAQ. The CDR3 covers 15 residues. J lost 7 bases, V lost 2 bases, and 7 bases had no gene match. The CDR3 region has the DNA TGTGCCAGCAGCTTACGTACAGGGGAGGGTGAAAAACTGTTTTTT. Translating it yields CASSLRTGEGEKLFF.

This clonotype was detected a few times. This chain joins TRBV10-3 and TRBJ1-5; weak D call: TRBD1 (5 bases). CDR1 is ENHRY, CDR2 SYGVKD, per germline. The V end was cut by 0 bases, the J end by 7 bases, with 10 bases between. The CDR3 consists of 14 residues. In DNA form, the CDR3 reads TGTGCCATCAGTGAGTCTGGGGGTGTGCAGCCCCAGCATTTT. Encoded protein: CAISESGGVQPQHF.

This chain connects TRBV30 to TRBJ2-2; no definite D call. The V gene lost 2 bases and the J gene lost 7 bases, with 8 bases spanning the gap. The germline CDR1 and CDR2 sequences are GTSNPN and SVGIG (reference sequence). CDR3 length: 12 amino acids. This CDR3 is CAWSTTHGELFF. The CDR3 DNA follows: TGTGCCTGGAGTACTACCCACGGGGAGCTGTTTTTT.

The V gene is TRBV29-1, the J gene TRBJ2-1, with TRBD1 identical over 7 bases. The junction had 6 bases not matched to a gene; V was cut back by 7 bases and J by 3 bases. The CDR3 is 13 residues long. Germline CDR1 reads SQVTM; CDR2 reads ANQGSEA. The CDR3 region is CSGCWTGYNEQFF. As DNA, the CDR3 is TGCAGCGGGTGCTGGACAGGCTACAATGAGCAGTTCTTC.

J is TRBJ1-6 and V is TRBV27; possible D gene TRBD1, 5 bases. V was pared by 4 bases and J by 9 bases, with 16 bases between. Germline-derived CDR1 and CDR2 are MNHEY and SMNVEV (reference sequence). The CDR3 is 15 residues long. CDR3 nucleotide sequence: TGTGCCAGCAGTTCGTATGGGGGTGAACGTTCACCCCTCCACTTT. This sequence encodes CASSSYGGERSPLHF.

The table lists this clonotype with a few counts. The rearrangement joins TRBV29-1 to TRBJ2-7; weak D call: TRBD2 (7 bases). The CDR3 runs 14 residues. The germline CDR1 and CDR2 sequences are SQVTM and ANQGSEA. V lost 0 bases to trimming and J lost 0 bases, with 9 bases between them. CDR3 amino acids: CSVEDGGPSYEQYF. The DNA of the CDR3 is TGCAGCGTTGAAGACGGGGGGCCCTCCTACGAGCAGTACTTC.

This clonotype was picked up a small number of times. The V and J genes are TRBV7-9 and TRBJ1-4; D may be TRBD1 (5 bases). The V gene lost 4 bases and the J gene lost 1 base, with 13 bases spanning the gap. The CDR3 has 16 amino acids. Germline V gives CDR1 SEHNR, CDR2 FQNEAQ (reference sequence). The CDR3 here is CASSSLLGGTNEKLFF. The CDR3, as DNA: TGTGCCAGCAGCTCTCTACTGGGGGGAACTAATGAAAAACTGTTTTTT.

As for this clonotype: One base away lies a much larger clone, so this may be a sequencing read error. The V and J genes are TRBV29-1 and TRBJ1-1, with a tentative D call TRBD1 (6 bases). CDR3 size: 11 residues. Per germline, CDR1 SQVTM and CDR2 ANQGSEA. CDR3 DNA: TGCGGCGTTGAAGGGGGGCGTGAAGCTTTCTTT. Encoded protein: CGVEGGREAFF.

The chain uses TRBV7-9 and TRBJ2-3; D may be TRBD1 (5 bases). This CDR3 region has 17 residues. Germline loops: CDR1 SEHNR, CDR2 FQNEAQ (reference sequence). V lost 3 bases, J lost 4 bases, and 20 bases lay in between. The CDR3 coding sequence is TGTGCCAGCAGCTTTTTTACCCGGACACTTGGGCCAGATACGCAGTATTTT. Residues: CASSFFTRTLGPDTQYF.

Many counts were recorded for this clonotype. V usage is TRBV29-1 and J usage is TRBJ2-4, with a tentative D call TRBD1 (5 bases). V lost 0 bases and J 6 bases, leaving 12 bases between the germline ends. The CDR3 totals 14 residues. Germline assignment: CDR1 SQVTM and CDR2 ANQGSEA. The DNA of the CDR3 is TGCAGCGTTGAAGATCGAGGCAGGGTAAACATTCAGTACTTC. It codes for CSVEDRGRVNIQYF.

In its sample, this clonotype was seen many times. CDR3 DNA: TGTGCCATCAGTGAGTCGGTGGATGAGCAGTTCTTC. This encodes CAISESVDEQFF. V is TRBV10-3 and J is TRBJ2-1; D gene ambiguous. CDR1 is ENHRY, CDR2 SYGVKD, per germline. The CDR3 sequence is 12 residues long. The V end lost 0 bases, the J end lost 8 bases, and 5 bases lay between the germline ends.

Ten or more counts support this clonotype. The V call is TRBV7-9, the J call TRBJ2-5, with a possible D match to TRBD2 (6 bases). CDR1 SEHNR and CDR2 FQNEAQ come from the germline V gene (reference sequence). V was pared by 6 bases and J by 12 bases, with 14 bases between. The CDR3 spans 11 residues. CDR3 protein: CASRGSGVKYF. The CDR3 region has the DNA TGTGCCAGCAGAGGGTCGGGGGTCAAGTACTTC.

This clonotype has a handful of counts. The J gene is TRBJ2-5, the V gene TRBV20-1, with 13 bases matching TRBD2. The CDR3 extends over 16 amino acids. V gave up 1 base and J gave up 5 bases; unmatched junction bases: 7. The germline V gene has CDR1 DFQATT and CDR2 SNEGSKA (reference sequence). The CDR3 sequence is CSARVMGLAGTETQYF. CDR3 sequence (DNA): TGCAGTGCTAGAGTTATGGGACTAGCGGGAACGGAGACCCAGTACTTC.

The CDR3 protein is CASSLGLFSDTQYF. Written as DNA, the CDR3 is TGCGCCAGCAGCTTGGGGCTTTTTTCAGATACGCAGTATTTT. The chain combines TRBV5-1 with TRBJ2-3; D ambiguous. Germline V lookup: CDR1 SGHRS, CDR2 YFSETQ. V was clipped by 0 bases and J by 4 bases, with 9 bases between them. The CDR3 runs 14 residues.

The rearrangement uses TRBV19 and TRBJ2-1, with D possibly matching TRBD1 (5 bases). V was cut by 3 bases and J by 4 bases, with 16 bases left in between. The CDR3 runs 16 residues. The germline gives CDR1 LNHDA, CDR2 SQIVND (reference sequence). DNA of the CDR3: TGTGCCAGTAGTATTCTGGTGGGGCAGTTATACAATGAGCAGTTCTTC. It is translated as CASSILVGQLYNEQFF.

This clonotype was counted only a few times. The V call is TRBV5-1, the J call TRBJ2-2, with 9 bases matching TRBD1. Germline values: CDR1 SGHRS, CDR2 YFSETQ. CDR3 length: 16 amino acids. V lost 4 bases to trimming and J lost 4 bases; unmatched junction nucleotides: 8. DNA for the CDR3: TGCGCCAGCAGCCGCTCCGGGACAGGGTTCACCGGGGAGCTGTTTTTT. This sequence encodes CASSRSGTGFTGELFF.